A selection of T cell receptor beta chains follows, all from one sample in a study of control samples from healthy donors and cancer patients. Profiling relied on immunoSEQ multiplex PCR, and the TCRdb table lists in-frame clones only, not all of them. The sample consists of around 140,000 clones, approximately 93% of them appearing once. Sample: blood. Receptors were obtained from a man aged 18 to 29 in good health. CDR3s include the opening cysteine and the closing phenylalanine or tryptophan. A D gene is named only where the DNA matches it firmly. Not every row has a clone size; where given, it reads once, few, many or a size class.

j_call v_call d_call clone_size cdr3_nt cdr3_aa
TRBJ1-4 TRBV30 - - TGTGCCTTCGGGCAGGGGAGCGCGGATAATAGTGAAAAACTGTTTTTT CAFGQGSADNSEKLFF
TRBJ1-2 TRBV27 TRBD1 - TGTGCCAGCACCGGACAGGGCGGCTATGGCTACACCTTC CASTGQGGYGYTF
TRBJ2-1 TRBV5-1 TRBD1 - TGCGCCAGCAGCTTGTCCTCGGCTCCATCAGGGGGTATCAATGAGCAGTTCTTC CASSLSSAPSGGINEQFF
TRBJ2-1 TRBV11-1 - - TGTGCCAGCAGCTTAGCGGAATACAATGAGCAGTTCTTC CASSLAEYNEQFF
TRBJ1-2 TRBV6-5 TRBD1 - TGTGCCAGCAGCCCCTTTAGGGGGCCTGGCTACACCTTC CASSPFRGPGYTF
TRBJ2-3 TRBV21-1 - - TGTGCCAGCAGTCAAAAAGAACCTAAGGGACTAGCGGGCCCTGGGACCCTCACAGATACGCAGTATTTT CASSQKEPKGLAGPGTLTDTQYF
TRBJ2-5 TRBV28 - - TGTGCCAGCAGTTTGAAACTGCAAGAGACCCAGTACTTC CASSLKLQETQYF
TRBJ2-2 TRBV9 - medium-sized TGTGCCAGCAGCCACCCCGAGGTCCCCCGCCAAGGCACCGGGGAGCTGTTTTTT CASSHPEVPRQGTGELFF
TRBJ2-5 TRBV27 TRBD1 - TGTGCCAGCAGTACCCTGACAGGGGCGAATCCAGAGACCCAGTACTTC CASSTLTGANPETQYF
TRBJ2-2 TRBV6-6 - - TGTGCCAGCAGTCCATCCCTCACCATCCCGAGGGAAGCCGGGGAGCTGTTTTTT CASSPSLTIPREAGELFF
TRBJ2-7 TRBV7-2 TRBD1 - TGTGCCAGCAGCCCGTCGTCAGGGGGATCCATCTACGAGCAGTACTTC CASSPSSGGSIYEQYF
TRBJ1-5 TRBV6-1 - - TGTGCCAGCAGTGAACTCCTAGAACTCATGGGCAGAGAGCTAAATCAGCCCCAGCATTTT CASSELLELMGRELNQPQHF
TRBJ2-1 TRBV11-2 - - TGTGCCAGCAGCTCCCCGGGGGGCCCCGGTGAGCAGTTCTTC CASSSPGGPGEQFF
TRBJ2-2 TRBV7-9 - - TGTGCCAGCAGCTTACGCAGAAACACCGGGGAGCTGTTTTTT CASSLRRNTGELFF
TRBJ2-7 TRBV5-4 TRBD2 - TGTGCCAGCAGCTTGAATGATCTAGCGGGATCGATCTACGAGCAGTACTTC CASSLNDLAGSIYEQYF
TRBJ2-1 TRBV9 TRBD2 - TGTGCCAGCAGCCCGAGGCCGGGACTAGCGGGAGGGAGCTCCTACAATGAGCAGTTCTTC CASSPRPGLAGGSSYNEQFF
TRBJ1-1 TRBV5-3 TRBD1 - TGTGCCAGAAGCCTAATGGTCCAAGCAGGGGGTCGGACTGAAGCTTTCTTT CARSLMVQAGGRTEAFF
TRBJ1-4 TRBV30 - once TGTGCCTGGAGTTTTGCGCGGGAAAAACTGTTTTTT CAWSFAREKLFF
TRBJ2-5 TRBV6-2/TRBV6-3 - - TGTGCCAGCAGCCCTTCAGGTCGATGGAAAGAAGAGACCCAGTACTTC CASSPSGRWKEETQYF
TRBJ2-5 TRBV11-2 - many TGTGCCAGCAGCCACGGGGCCTCACAGCCCCAAGAGACCCAGTACTTC CASSHGASQPQETQYF
TRBJ2-1 TRBV9 - - TGTGCCAGCAGCCAAGAATTGGGGGGCCGGGGGAATGAGCAGTTCTTC CASSQELGGRGNEQFF
TRBJ1-5 TRBV6-5 - - TGTGCCAGCAGTTACTCCATAGACAGGTTTACCCAGCATTTT CASSYSIDRFTQHF
TRBJ1-4 TRBV29-1 TRBD1 - TGCAGCGTGTGCTTGAGACAGGGGGAAAAACTGTTTTTT CSVCLRQGEKLFF
TRBJ1-3 TRBV11-2 TRBD1 - TGTGCCAGCAGCCAACAGGGGAACACCATATATTTT CASSQQGNTIYF
TRBJ2-1 TRBV6-1 - once TGTGCCAGCAGTGAGATGGGGTACTCCTACAATGAGCAGTTCTTC CASSEMGYSYNEQFF
TRBJ1-5 TRBV5-5 TRBD1 many TGTGCCAGCAGCTCTTGGGACAGCAATAATCAGCCCCAGCATTTT CASSSWDSNNQPQHF
TRBJ2-7 TRBV2 - - TGTGCCAGCAGCCTCGGCGAGCAGTACTTC CASSLGEQYF
TRBJ1-2 TRBV4-1 TRBD1 - TGCGCCAGCAGCCAGGGGACAGGAGTCTACTATGGCTACACCTTC CASSQGTGVYYGYTF
TRBJ1-6 TRBV7-2 - - TGTGCCAGCGGGGGGGAAAAGTCACCCCTCCACTTT CASGGEKSPLHF
TRBJ1-5 TRBV19 TRBD1 - TGTGCCAGCAATGACATTTACGGGACAGTGAAAGGTCAGCCCCAGCATTTT CASNDIYGTVKGQPQHF
TRBJ2-2 TRBV18 - - TGTGCCAGCTCACCAGTTACCACTACTTACACCGGGGAGCTGTTTTTT CASSPVTTTYTGELFF
TRBJ1-4 TRBV19 - - TGTGCCAGTAGTATTCCTGGGGGAGCAACTAATGAAAAACTGTTTTTT CASSIPGGATNEKLFF
TRBJ1-2 TRBV6-5 - - TGTGCCAGCAGTTACTCCCGGGGGGCTTATGGCTACACCTTC CASSYSRGAYGYTF
TRBJ2-2 TRBV2 - - TGTGCCGCGGGGCGGACTGGGTTTAACACCGGGGAGCTGTTTTTT CAAGRTGFNTGELFF
TRBJ1-1 TRBV7-6 TRBD1 - TGTGCCAGCAGTTTGCTTGCAGGGGGCTTGGACACTGAAGCTTTCTTT CASSLLAGGLDTEAFF
TRBJ2-7 TRBV14 - - TGTGCCAGCAGCCGAGGGGTCTACGAGCAGTACTTC CASSRGVYEQYF
TRBJ1-4 TRBV3-1/TRBV3-2 - - TGTGCCAGCAGCCAAGATCTTGGAGGGGGTAATGAAAAACTGTTTTTT CASSQDLGGGNEKLFF
TRBJ2-5 TRBV19 - - TGTGCCAGTAGTCCCAGAGGGACCCATGAGACCCAGTACTTC CASSPRGTHETQYF
TRBJ2-5 TRBV12-5 - - TGTGCTAGTGGTTACCCCTCTAGCCAAGAGACCCAGTACTTC CASGYPSSQETQYF
TRBJ2-7 TRBV6-2/TRBV6-3 - - TGTGCCAGCAGTCCCGGGACCGTTTGGGAGCAGTACTTC CASSPGTVWEQYF
TRBJ1-3 TRBV5-4 - - TGTGCCAGCAGCTTGGGCGGGAGTGGAAACACCATATATTTT CASSLGGSGNTIYF
TRBJ2-7 TRBV13 - - TGTGCCAGCAGCTTATTTCGGGATTACGAGCAGTACTTC CASSLFRDYEQYF
TRBJ2-2 TRBV24-1 - few TGTGCCACCAGTGACCAACAGGGATTTTCCGGGGAGCTGTTTTTT CATSDQQGFSGELFF
TRBJ2-7 TRBV11-2 TRBD2 - TGTGCCAGCAGCACAGCGGCGGGGGGGTACGAGCAGTACTTC CASSTAAGGYEQYF
TRBJ1-1 TRBV19 - - TGTGCCAGTAGTAGATCATCGGCAAATGAAGCTTTCTTT CASSRSSANEAFF
TRBJ1-3 TRBV7-7 - - TGTGCTAGCAGCTTAGGGTTTGGTCCGGGGGCTGCTCGAAACACCATATATTTT CASSLGFGPGAARNTIYF
TRBJ2-6 TRBV6-4 - - TGTGCCAGCAGTGAGGGCAGGACTGGGGCCAACGTCCTGACTTTC CASSEGRTGANVLTF
TRBJ2-3 TRBV2 - - TGTGCCAGGCAGGATCTTATCACAGATACGCAGTATTTT CARQDLITDTQYF
TRBJ2-7 TRBV29-1 TRBD1 - TGCAGCGTTGTTATAGGGACAGGGGTCTACGAGCAGTACTTC CSVVIGTGVYEQYF
TRBJ2-4 TRBV10-1 TRBD1 - TGCGCCAGCAGTACCGGGACAGGGGGCTTTGGCATTCAGTACTTC CASSTGTGGFGIQYF
TRBJ2-7 TRBV7-9 TRBD2 - TGTGCCAGCAGCTTAGGGGGACTAGCGGGGAACGAGCAGTACTTC CASSLGGLAGNEQYF
TRBJ2-7 TRBV5-5 - - TGTGCCAGCAGTCCCAATGGACAAATCTACGAGCAGTACTTC CASSPNGQIYEQYF
TRBJ1-1 TRBV5-5 - - TGTGCCAGCAGCTATGTTCGAGAGGGCACTGAAGCTTTCTTT CASSYVREGTEAFF